The table lists the clone carrying this T cell receptor beta chain with a few counts. Its antigen is not identified. A heparinised blood draw that averaged about 120 mL was obtained once from each donor. The source of the sample is a study of beta chain features in type 1 diabetes. Study-level points and caveats: Cells with high TCR expression could be over-represented when cDNA is sequenced.

Reverse transcribing all isolated RNA meant expressed TCRB transcripts were sequenced. Assay used: immunoSEQ multiplex PCR; TCRdb lists only in-frame clones, some missing. The sample records under 20,000 clones, around 43% being singletons. The CDR3 has 14 amino acids. CDR1 and CDR2 from the germline V gene are MNHEY and SVGAGI. The ends were cut back, 5 bases at V and 8 bases at J, with 18 bases in the middle. The clonotype originates from a woman aged 40-49 years in good health. Sequencing was done on a sample of stem cell memory CD4+ T cells from blood. The V gene is TRBV6-5, the J gene TRBJ1-1; D remains ambiguous. This CDR3 reads CASSPPGVEQEAFF. CDR3 coding DNA: TGTGCCAGCAGTCCGCCCGGGGTAGAGCAAGAAGCTTTCTTT.